The clone carrying this T cell receptor beta chain was seen only once. Its antigen is undetermined. This specimen belongs to a study of cytomegalovirus exposure and HLA in healthy donors. The overall study: It was reported in a later analysis that the same platform had been used for the 120 validation repertoires as for the roughly 710 first-cohort repertoires. General observations from the study: Reports credit the classifier with highly specific, highly sensitive diagnosis of cytomegalovirus status. In vitro experiments confirmed that three CMV-associated chains were specific for CMV antigens. Researchers counted about 150 TCR beta chains as cytomegalovirus-associated.

The data were produced by immunoSEQ multiplex PCR, yet TCRdb's version contains in-frame clones alone and is incomplete. The sample has about 160,000 clones, 70% to 90% seen once; the top ten hold 5.7%. Germline V gene data show CDR1 as MNHEY and CDR2 as SVGAGI. Trimming removed 3 bases at V and 0 bases at J, with 5 bases between. This CDR3 spans 13 amino acids. This sequence was found in a woman under 40 in good health and CMV-seronegative. The chain carries TRBV6-5 and TRBJ1-1; D is ambiguous. The specimen was PBMCs. CDR3: CASSYVLNTEAFF. Written as DNA, the CDR3 is TGTGCCAGCAGTTATGTTTTGAACACTGAAGCTTTCTTT.